This T cell receptor beta chain came from a study of patients and donors after allogeneic stem cell transplantation. This clonotype was counted ten times or more. CDR3 length equals 15 residues. Germline V CDR1 and CDR2: MNHEY, SVGAGI. Germline trimming cut 2 bases from V and 8 bases from J; bases unmatched to any gene: 10. One entry per CDR3 protein results from TCRdb running MiXCR on the RT-PCR reads. The sample shows 920,000 or so distinct CDR3 sequences, about 20% of them seen only once. This receptor was identified in a human donor who was either an allogeneic HSCT recipient or a stem cell or donor lymphocyte infusion donor (not recorded which). It is not recorded whose cells these are; they may come from a transplant donor. J is TRBJ1-1 and V is TRBV6-5; 8 nucleotides match TRBD1. Sequenced sample: blood, either unsorted or a sorted T cell fraction (not recorded which). The CDR3 loop reads CASSYPPDRGGEAFF. The CDR3 nucleotides read TGTGCCAGCAGTTACCCGCCCGACAGGGGAGGAGAAGCTTTCTTT.